This TCR beta chain was profiled in a study of response to subunit inactivated influenza vaccine. Study-wide results and caveats: A suggestion made by the authors is that each seasonal influenza vaccination recruits few new T cells.

The CDR3 has 13 amino acids. The germline gives CDR1 DFQATT, CDR2 SNEGSKA (reference sequence). The V gene lost 5 bases and the J gene lost 2 bases, with 13 bases spanning the gap. TCRdb independently ran MiXCR on the RT-PCR reads; one entry per CDR3 protein. The sample lists 650,000 to 700,000 distinct CDR3 sequences, 15% to 17% occurring once. This clonotype was picked up a small number of times. Its antigen is currently unknown. Sequencing was performed on PBMCs from blood, taken approximately 12 days after vaccination. The chain has TRBV20-1 and TRBJ2-7, with D possibly matching TRBD2 (5 bases). The clonotype comes from a man aged 50 or older who received an inactivated influenza vaccine. The CDR3 nucleotides are TGCAGTGCTCGACCTAGCAAGACCTACGAGCAGTACTTC. Protein: CSARPSKTYEQYF.